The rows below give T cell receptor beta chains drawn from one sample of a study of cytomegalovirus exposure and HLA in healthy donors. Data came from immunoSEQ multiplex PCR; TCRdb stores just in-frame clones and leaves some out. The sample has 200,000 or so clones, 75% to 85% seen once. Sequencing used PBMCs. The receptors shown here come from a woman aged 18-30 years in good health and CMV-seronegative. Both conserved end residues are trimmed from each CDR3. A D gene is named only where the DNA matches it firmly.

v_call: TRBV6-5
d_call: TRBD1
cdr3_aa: ASSWDRDYEQY

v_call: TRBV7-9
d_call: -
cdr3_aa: ASSLLAGLNNEQF

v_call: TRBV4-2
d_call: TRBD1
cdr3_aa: ASSQAHRGLYQETQY

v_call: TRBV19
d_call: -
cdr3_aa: ASSIARGNEQF

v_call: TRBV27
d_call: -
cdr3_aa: ASSPLTGTYEQY

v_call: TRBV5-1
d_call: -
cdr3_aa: ASSLDPSYNTGELF

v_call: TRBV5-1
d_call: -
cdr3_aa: ASSFNPGGQETQY

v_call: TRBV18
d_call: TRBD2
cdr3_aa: ASSRTGRSAGELF

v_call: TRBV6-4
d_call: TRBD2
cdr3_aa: ASSPAGTSSYNEQF

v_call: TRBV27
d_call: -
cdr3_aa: ASSLVVGVEQF

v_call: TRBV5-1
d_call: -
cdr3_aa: ASRVDSNTGELF

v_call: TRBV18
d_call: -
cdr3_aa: ASSPPSTETQY

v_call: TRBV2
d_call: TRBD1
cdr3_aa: ASSESRGRRGSPLH

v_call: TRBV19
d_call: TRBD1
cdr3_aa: ASSIPGQVYEQY

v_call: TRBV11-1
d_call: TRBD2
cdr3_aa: ASGGLVTSGSSETQY

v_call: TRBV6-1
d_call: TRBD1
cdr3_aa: ASSGDRGHQPQH

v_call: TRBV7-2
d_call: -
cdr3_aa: ASSLVASLNTGELF

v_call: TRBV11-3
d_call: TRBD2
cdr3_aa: ASSLDREGNDEQF

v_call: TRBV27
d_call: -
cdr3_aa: ASSPAGVNYGYT